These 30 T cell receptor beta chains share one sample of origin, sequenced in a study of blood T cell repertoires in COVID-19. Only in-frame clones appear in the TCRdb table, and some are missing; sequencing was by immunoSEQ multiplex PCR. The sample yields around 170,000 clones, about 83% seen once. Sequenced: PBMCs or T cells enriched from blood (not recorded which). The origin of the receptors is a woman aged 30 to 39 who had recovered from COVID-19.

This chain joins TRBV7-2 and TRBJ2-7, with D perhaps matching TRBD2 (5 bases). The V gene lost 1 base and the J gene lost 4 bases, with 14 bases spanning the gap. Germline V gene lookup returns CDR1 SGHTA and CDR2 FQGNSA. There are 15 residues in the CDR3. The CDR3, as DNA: TGTGCCAGCAGCTTAGTTGACGGGAAACTTTACGAGCAGTACTTC. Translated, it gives CASSLVDGKLYEQYF.

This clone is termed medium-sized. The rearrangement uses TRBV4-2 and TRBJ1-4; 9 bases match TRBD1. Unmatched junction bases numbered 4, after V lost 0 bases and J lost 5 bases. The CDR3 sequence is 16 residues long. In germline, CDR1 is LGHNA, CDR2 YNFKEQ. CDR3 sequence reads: CASSQEGGTGNEKLFF. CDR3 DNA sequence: TGTGCCAGCAGCCAAGAAGGTGGGACAGGGAATGAAAAACTGTTTTTT.

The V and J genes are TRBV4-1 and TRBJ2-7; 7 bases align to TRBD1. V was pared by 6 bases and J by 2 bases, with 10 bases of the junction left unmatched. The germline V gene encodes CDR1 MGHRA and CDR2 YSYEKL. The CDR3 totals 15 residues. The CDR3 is CASRLKRDSPYEQYF. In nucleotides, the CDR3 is TGCGCCAGCAGACTGAAAAGGGACAGCCCCTACGAGCAGTACTTC.

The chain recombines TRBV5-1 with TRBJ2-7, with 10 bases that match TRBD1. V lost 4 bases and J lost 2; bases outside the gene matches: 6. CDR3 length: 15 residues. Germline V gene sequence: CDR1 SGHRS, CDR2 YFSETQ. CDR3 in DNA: TGCGCCAGCAGCATGGGACAGGGGCGAGCCTACGAGCAGTACTTC. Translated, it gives CASSMGQGRAYEQYF. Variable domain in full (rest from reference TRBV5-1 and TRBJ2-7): KAGVTQTPRYLIKTRGQQVTLSCSPISGHRSVSWYQQTPGQGLQFLFEYFSETQRNKGNFPGRFSGRQFSNSRSEMNVSTLELGDSALYLCASSMGQGRAYEQYFGPGTRLTVT.

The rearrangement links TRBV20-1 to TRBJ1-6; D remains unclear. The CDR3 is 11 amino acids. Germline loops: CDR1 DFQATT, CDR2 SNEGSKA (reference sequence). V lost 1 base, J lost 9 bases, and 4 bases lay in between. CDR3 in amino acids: CSARAGSPLHF. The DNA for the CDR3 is TGCAGTGCTAGAGCGGGTTCACCCCTCCACTTT.

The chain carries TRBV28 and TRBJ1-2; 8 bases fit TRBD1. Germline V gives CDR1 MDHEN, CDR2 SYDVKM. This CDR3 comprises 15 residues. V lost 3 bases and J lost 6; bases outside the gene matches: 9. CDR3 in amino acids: CASSFRTGSPNGYTF. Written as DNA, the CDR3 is TGTGCCAGCAGTTTCCGGACAGGGAGTCCTAATGGCTACACCTTC.

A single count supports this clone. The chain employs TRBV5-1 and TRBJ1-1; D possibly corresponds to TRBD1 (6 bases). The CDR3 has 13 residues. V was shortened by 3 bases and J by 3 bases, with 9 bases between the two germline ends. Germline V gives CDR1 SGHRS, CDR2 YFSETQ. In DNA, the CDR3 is TGCGCCAGCAGCTACAGGGCAGACACTGAAGCTTTCTTT. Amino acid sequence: CASSYRADTEAFF.

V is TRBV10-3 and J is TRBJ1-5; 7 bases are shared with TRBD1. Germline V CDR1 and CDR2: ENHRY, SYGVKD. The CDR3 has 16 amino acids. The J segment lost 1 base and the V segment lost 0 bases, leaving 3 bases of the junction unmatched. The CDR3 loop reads CAISESGGKSNQPQHF. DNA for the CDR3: TGTGCCATCAGTGAGTCAGGGGGCAAAAGCAATCAGCCCCAGCATTTT.

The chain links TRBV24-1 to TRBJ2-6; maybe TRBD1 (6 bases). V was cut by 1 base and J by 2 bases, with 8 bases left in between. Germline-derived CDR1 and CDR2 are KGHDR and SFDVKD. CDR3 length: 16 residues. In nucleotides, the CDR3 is TGTGCCACCAGTGATTTAACAGGGACTGGGGCCAACGTCCTGACTTTC. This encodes CATSDLTGTGANVLTF.

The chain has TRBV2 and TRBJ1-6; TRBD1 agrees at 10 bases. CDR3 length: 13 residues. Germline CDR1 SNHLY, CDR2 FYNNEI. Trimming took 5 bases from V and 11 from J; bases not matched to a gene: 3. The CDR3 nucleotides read TGTGCCAGCAGTATGGGACAGGGGACACCCCTCCACTTT. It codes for CASSMGQGTPLHF.

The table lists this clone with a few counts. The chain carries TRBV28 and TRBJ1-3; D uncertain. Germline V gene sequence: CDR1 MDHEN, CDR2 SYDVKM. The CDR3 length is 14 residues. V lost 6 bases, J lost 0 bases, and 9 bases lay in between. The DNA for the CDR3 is TGTGCCAGCAGCCAAGACATCTCTGGAAACACCATATATTTT. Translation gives CASSQDISGNTIYF.

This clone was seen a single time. The CDR3 region has the DNA TGTGCCAGCAGCCCTGACTGGAATACTGAAGCTTTCTTT. Translated, it gives CASSPDWNTEAFF. V gene TRBV7-9 combines with J gene TRBJ1-1; D is uncertain. Trimming pared 5 bases from V and 5 bases from J, leaving 12 bases between. CDR1 SEHNR and CDR2 FQNEAQ come from the germline V gene (reference sequence). The CDR3 covers 13 residues.

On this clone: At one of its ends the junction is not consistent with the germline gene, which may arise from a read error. The DNA for the CDR3 is TGTGCCAGCAGTATATCCGGGACACCCTCTGTTCAGTACTTC. It translates to CASSISGTPSVQYF. The chain employs TRBV27 and TRBJ2-4; perhaps TRBD1 as D (6 bases). The CDR3 spans 14 residues. Germline loops: CDR1 MNHEY, CDR2 SMNVEV (reference sequence).

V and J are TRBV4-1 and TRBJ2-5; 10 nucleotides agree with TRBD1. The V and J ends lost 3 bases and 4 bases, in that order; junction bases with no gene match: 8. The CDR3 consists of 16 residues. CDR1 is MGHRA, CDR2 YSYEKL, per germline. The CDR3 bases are TGCGCCAGCAGCCAGGTCGGGACAGGGGATGGAGAGACCCAGTACTTC. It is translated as CASSQVGTGDGETQYF.

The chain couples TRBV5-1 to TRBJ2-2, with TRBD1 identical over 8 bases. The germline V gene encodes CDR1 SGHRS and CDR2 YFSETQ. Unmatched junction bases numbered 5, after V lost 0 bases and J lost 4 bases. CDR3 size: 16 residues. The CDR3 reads CASSLVGQGGTGELFF. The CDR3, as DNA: TGCGCCAGCAGCTTGGTCGGACAGGGAGGCACCGGGGAGCTGTTTTTT. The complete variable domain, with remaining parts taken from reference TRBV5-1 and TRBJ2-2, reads KAGVTQTPRYLIKTRGQQVTLSCSPISGHRSVSWYQQTPGQGLQFLFEYFSETQRNKGNFPGRFSGRQFSNSRSEMNVSTLELGDSALYLCASSLVGQGGTGELFFGEGSRLTVL.

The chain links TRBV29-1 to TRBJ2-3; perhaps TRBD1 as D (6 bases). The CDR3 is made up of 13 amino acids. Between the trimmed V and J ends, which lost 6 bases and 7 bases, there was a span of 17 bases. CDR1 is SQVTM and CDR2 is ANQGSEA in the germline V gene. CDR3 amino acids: CSVDSRGEYTQYF. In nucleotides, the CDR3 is TGCAGCGTGGACTCCAGGGGCGAGTATACGCAGTATTTT.

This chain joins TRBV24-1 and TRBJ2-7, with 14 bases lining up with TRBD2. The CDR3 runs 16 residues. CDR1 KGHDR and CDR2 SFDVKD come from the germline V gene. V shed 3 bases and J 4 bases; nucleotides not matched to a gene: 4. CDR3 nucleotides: TGTGCCACCAGTGATGGGGGGACTAGCGGGAGTTACGAGCAGTACTTC. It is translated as CATSDGGTSGSYEQYF.

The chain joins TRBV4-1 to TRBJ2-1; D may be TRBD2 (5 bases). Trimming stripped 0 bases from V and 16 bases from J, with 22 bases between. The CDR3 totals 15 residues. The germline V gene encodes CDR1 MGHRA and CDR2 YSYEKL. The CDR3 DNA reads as TGCGCCAGCAGCCAAGATGAGGGCGCGGAGTCCCCCATTTTCTTC. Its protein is CASSQDEGAESPIFF.

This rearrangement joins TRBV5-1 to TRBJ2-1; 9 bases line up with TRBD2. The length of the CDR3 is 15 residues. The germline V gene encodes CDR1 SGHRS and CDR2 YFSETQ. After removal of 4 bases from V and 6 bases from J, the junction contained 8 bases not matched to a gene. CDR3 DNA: TGCGCCAGCAGCCCACTGCTAGCGGGAAGCAATGAGCAGTTCTTC. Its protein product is CASSPLLAGSNEQFF.

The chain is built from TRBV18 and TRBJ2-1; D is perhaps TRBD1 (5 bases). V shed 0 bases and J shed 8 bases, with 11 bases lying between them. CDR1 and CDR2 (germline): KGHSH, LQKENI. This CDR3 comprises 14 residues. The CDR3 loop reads CASSPPGRDDEQFF. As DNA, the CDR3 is TGTGCCAGCTCACCACCCGGCAGGGATGATGAGCAGTTCTTC.

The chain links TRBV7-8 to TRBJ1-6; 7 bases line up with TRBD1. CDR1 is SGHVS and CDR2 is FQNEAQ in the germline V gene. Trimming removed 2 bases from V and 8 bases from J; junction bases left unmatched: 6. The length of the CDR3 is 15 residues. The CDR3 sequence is CASSLPGQGDSPLHF. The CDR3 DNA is TGTGCCAGCAGCTTACCGGGGCAGGGGGATTCACCCCTCCACTTT.

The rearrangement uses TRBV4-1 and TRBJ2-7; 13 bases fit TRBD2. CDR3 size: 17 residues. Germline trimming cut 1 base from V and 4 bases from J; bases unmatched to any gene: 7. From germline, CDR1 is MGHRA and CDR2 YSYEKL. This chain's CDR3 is CASSQVDQLAGGYEQYF. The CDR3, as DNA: TGCGCCAGCAGCCAAGTCGACCAACTAGCGGGAGGGTACGAGCAGTACTTC.

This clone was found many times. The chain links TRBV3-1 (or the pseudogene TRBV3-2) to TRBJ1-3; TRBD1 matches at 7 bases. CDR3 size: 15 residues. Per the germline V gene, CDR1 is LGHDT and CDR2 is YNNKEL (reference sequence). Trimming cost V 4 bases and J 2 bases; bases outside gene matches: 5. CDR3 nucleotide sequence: TGTGCCAGCAGCCGCAGACAGGGCACTGGAAACACCATATATTTT. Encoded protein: CASSRRQGTGNTIYF.

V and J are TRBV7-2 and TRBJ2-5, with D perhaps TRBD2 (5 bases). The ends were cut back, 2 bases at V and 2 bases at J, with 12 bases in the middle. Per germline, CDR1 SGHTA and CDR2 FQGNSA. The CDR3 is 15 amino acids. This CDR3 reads CASSLTWTFQETQYF. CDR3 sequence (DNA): TGTGCCAGCAGCTTAACTTGGACTTTTCAAGAGACCCAGTACTTC.

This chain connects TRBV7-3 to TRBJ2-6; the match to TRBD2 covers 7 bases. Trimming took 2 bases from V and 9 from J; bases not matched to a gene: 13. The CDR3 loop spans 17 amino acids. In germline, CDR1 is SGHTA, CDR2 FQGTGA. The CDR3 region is CASSLFTSGSSGNVLTF. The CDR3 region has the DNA TGTGCCAGCAGCTTATTCACATCTGGGTCTAGCGGCAACGTCCTGACTTTC.

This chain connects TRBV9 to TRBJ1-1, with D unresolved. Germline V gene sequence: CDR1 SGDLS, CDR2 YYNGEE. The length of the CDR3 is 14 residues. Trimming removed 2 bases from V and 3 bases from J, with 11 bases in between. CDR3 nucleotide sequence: TGTGCCAGCAGCGTCGCGGGCGAGGACACTGAAGCTTTCTTT. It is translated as CASSVAGEDTEAFF.

The CDR3, as DNA: TGTGCCAGCAGTGGTGGGACAGCACCCTACGAGCAGTACTTC. This sequence encodes CASSGGTAPYEQYF. V is TRBV2 and J is TRBJ2-7; 7 bases line up with TRBD1. Germline CDR1 SNHLY, CDR2 FYNNEI. J gave up 2 bases and V 4 bases, and 5 bases lay outside the gene matches. This CDR3 is 14 amino acids long.

The CDR3 reads CASSSTGGVYEQYF. CDR3 in DNA: TGTGCCAGCAGCTCGACGGGAGGCGTCTACGAGCAGTACTTC. The chain has TRBV7-3 and TRBJ2-7; 7 nucleotides match TRBD2. CDR1 and CDR2 from the germline V gene are SGHTA and FQGTGA. Trimming removed 4 bases from V and 3 bases from J; junction bases left unmatched: 6. The CDR3 has 14 amino acids.

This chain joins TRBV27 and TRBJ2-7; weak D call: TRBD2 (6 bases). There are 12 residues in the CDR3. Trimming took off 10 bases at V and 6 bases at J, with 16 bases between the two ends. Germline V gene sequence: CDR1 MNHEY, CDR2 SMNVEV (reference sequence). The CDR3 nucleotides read TGTGCCACCTCGCCTTCCGGGGGCGAGCAGTACTTC. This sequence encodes CATSPSGGEQYF.

Written as DNA, the CDR3 is TGTGCCAGTACCGCGGGGGGGAATGAGCAGTTCTTC. The encoded protein is CASTAGGNEQFF. The rearrangement uses TRBV19 and TRBJ2-1; 9 bases match TRBD2. The ends lost 7 bases at V and 7 bases at J; junction bases unmatched: 2. Germline CDR1 LNHDA, CDR2 SQIVND (reference sequence). This CDR3 region has 12 residues.